The 26 T cell receptor beta chains below all came from one sample that was sequenced in a study of T cells after yellow fever vaccination. TCRdb called the 5' RACE reads again in MiXCR, with one record for every CDR3 protein. The sample lists hundreds of thousands of distinct CDR3 sequences, 9% to 15% occurring once. The specimen was PBMCs, collected on the day of the yellow fever booster vaccination. These receptors all stem from a man aged 25-45 years who received the YFV17D yellow fever vaccine.

This clonotype appeared a few times. V and J are TRBV6-2 or TRBV6-3 and TRBJ1-1; tentative D call: TRBD1 (5 bases). Trimming left V 2 bases short and J 1 base short, with 8 bases between. The CDR3 spans 14 residues. The germline gives CDR1 MNHEY, CDR2 SVGEGT. In nucleotides, the CDR3 is TGTGCCAGCAGTTACCTGGGACCGAACACTGAAGCTTTCTTT. Protein sequence: CASSYLGPNTEAFF.

In its sample, this clonotype was seen a few times. The chain joins TRBV5-4 to TRBJ2-7, with D possibly TRBD1 on 6 matching bases. This CDR3 is 13 amino acids long. The V gene lost 2 bases and the J gene lost 7 bases, with 13 bases spanning the gap. Germline CDR1 and CDR2: SGHNT and YYREEE (reference sequence). In nucleotides, the CDR3 is TGTGCCAGCAGCTTAGCAGGGGTGGTTGAGCAGTACTTC. This codes for CASSLAGVVEQYF. The whole variable domain, remainder taken from reference TRBV5-4 and TRBJ2-7, is ETGVTQSPTHLIKTRGQQVTLRCSSQSGHNTVSWYQQALGQGPQFIFQYYREEENGRGNFPPRFSGLQFPNYSSELNVNALELDDSALYLCASSLAGVVEQYFGPGTRLTVT.

This clonotype came up a few times. The V call is TRBV6-6, the J call TRBJ1-3; D is undetermined. The CDR3 runs 12 residues. The V gene's germline CDR1 is MNHNY and CDR2 SVGAGI (reference sequence). The ends were cut back, 7 bases at V and 2 bases at J, with 6 bases in the middle. Here the CDR3 DNA reads TGTGCCAGCACTAACACTGGAAACACCATATATTTT. Translated, it gives CASTNTGNTIYF.

This clonotype was observed a few times. The chain has TRBV20-1 and TRBJ2-6; the match to TRBD1 covers 10 bases. CDR3 length equals 20 residues. Losses at the gene ends were 4 bases for V and 0 bases for J; bases not matched to a gene: 15. The germline gives CDR1 DFQATT, CDR2 SNEGSKA (reference sequence). The CDR3 here is CSATRDRGLLTNSGANVLTF. In nucleotides, the CDR3 is TGCAGTGCTACCCGAGACAGGGGGCTTTTGACTAACTCTGGGGCCAACGTCCTGACTTTC.

The table lists this clonotype with many counts. The V and J genes are TRBV29-1 and TRBJ1-6; TRBD1 is a possible D gene (5 bases). CDR1 is SQVTM, CDR2 ANQGSEA, per germline. The CDR3 is made up of 13 amino acids. The V end lost 4 bases, the J end lost 8 bases, and 12 bases lay between the germline ends. The DNA of the CDR3 is TGCAGCGTTGGCGAGGGGATTGATTCACCCCTCCACTTT. Protein: CSVGEGIDSPLHF. The full variable domain, rest sourced from reference TRBV29-1 and TRBJ1-6, is SAVISQKPSRDICQRGTSLTIQCQVDSQVTMMFWYRQQPGQSLTLIATANQGSEATYESGFVIDKFPISRPNLTFSTLTVSNMSPEDSSIYLCSVGEGIDSPLHFGNGTRLTVT.

This clonotype was picked up a small number of times. This rearrangement joins TRBV20-1 to TRBJ2-6, with 11 bases matching TRBD2. CDR1 and CDR2 (germline): DFQATT, SNEGSKA (reference sequence). The CDR3 length is 20 residues. Losses at the gene ends were 2 bases for V and 1 base for J; bases not matched to a gene: 13. The CDR3 nucleotides read TGCAGTGCTAGACCTACATTTAGCGGGAGGGCCGGTTCTGGGGCCAACGTCCTGACTTTC. Its translation is CSARPTFSGRAGSGANVLTF.

The J gene is TRBJ2-1, the V gene TRBV19; 7 nucleotides align to TRBD1. CDR1 and CDR2 (germline): LNHDA, SQIVND (reference sequence). The CDR3 spans 16 residues. Unmatched junction bases numbered 17, after V lost 8 bases and J lost 7 bases. CDR3 protein: CASVTTGATSKNEQFF. In nucleotides, the CDR3 is TGTGCCAGTGTGACTACAGGGGCAACTAGTAAGAATGAGCAGTTCTTC.

This clonotype was seen a few times. This sequence joins TRBV3-1 and TRBJ2-1, with 10 bases aligning to TRBD2. V trimming: 2 bases; J trimming: 9 bases; junction bases outside the gene matches: 16. Germline CDR1 is LGHDT and CDR2 is YNNKEL (reference sequence). This CDR3 is built from 18 residues. Here the CDR3 DNA reads TGTGCCAGCAGCCAACTCCCCATAGCGGGAGGACAGTACGGTGAGCAGTTCTTC. Translated: CASSQLPIAGGQYGEQFF.

The V call is TRBV3-1, the J call TRBJ2-7; D not certain. This CDR3 comprises 14 residues. V was pared by 1 base and J by 6 bases, with 13 bases between. Germline CDR1 reads LGHDT; CDR2 reads YNNKEL (reference sequence). The CDR3 region is CASSQGTSPREQYF. The CDR3 DNA sequence: TGTGCCAGCAGCCAAGGGACGAGCCCCCGCGAGCAGTACTTC.

This clonotype was seen only a few times. The rearrangement links TRBV20-1 to TRBJ2-7; 9 nucleotides align to TRBD1. The germline V gene has CDR1 DFQATT and CDR2 SNEGSKA (reference sequence). The CDR3 has 14 amino acids. Germline trimming cut 3 bases from V and 4 bases from J; bases unmatched to any gene: 7. The CDR3: CSARGTGNPYEQYF. The CDR3 DNA sequence: TGCAGTGCTAGGGGGACAGGGAACCCTTACGAGCAGTACTTC.

The V call is TRBV6-2 or TRBV6-3, the J call TRBJ2-5; 9 positions match TRBD1. Looked up from germline, CDR1 is MNHEY and CDR2 is SVGEGT. V lost 6 bases and J lost 1; bases outside the gene matches: 12. This CDR3 is 17 amino acids long. The CDR3 spells CASSLWTGELSQETQYF. CDR3 DNA sequence: TGTGCCAGCAGCCTCTGGACAGGGGAGTTGAGCCAAGAGACCCAGTACTTC.

This clonotype has a handful of counts. This chain joins TRBV5-4 and TRBJ2-1; D not certain. The ends were cut back, 1 base at V and 7 bases at J, with 12 bases in the middle. From germline, CDR1 is SGHNT and CDR2 YYREEE (reference sequence). The CDR3 loop spans 14 amino acids. The CDR3 spells CASSLTGGWNEQFF. DNA for the CDR3: TGTGCCAGCAGCTTGACGGGTGGGTGGAATGAGCAGTTCTTC.

The chain's CDR3 is CASSDFGGYTF. The CDR3 DNA reads as TGTGCCAGCAGCGATTTTGGTGGCTACACCTTC. The genes are TRBV12-3 or TRBV12-4 and TRBJ1-2; D not certain. Between the trimmed V and J ends, which lost 6 bases and 7 bases, there was a span of 9 bases. The CDR3 sequence is 11 residues long.

This clonotype turned up a few times. The chain is built from TRBV7-9 and TRBJ2-1; D not resolved. This CDR3 is built from 12 residues. The germline V gene has CDR1 SEHNR and CDR2 FQNEAQ (reference sequence). V was cut by 3 bases and J by 9 bases, with 9 bases left in between. CDR3: CASSFSQSEQFF. CDR3 bases: TGTGCCAGCAGCTTTTCCCAAAGTGAGCAGTTCTTC.

This clonotype showed up just a few times. J is TRBJ2-2 and V is TRBV20-1; D is undetermined. Trimming removed 1 base at V and 0 bases at J, with 9 bases between. Germline loops: CDR1 DFQATT, CDR2 SNEGSKA (reference sequence). This CDR3 region has 15 residues. This chain's CDR3 is CSARVLPANTGELFF. CDR3 DNA sequence: TGCAGTGCTAGAGTCTTGCCAGCGAACACCGGGGAGCTGTTTTTT.

This clonotype was picked up a small number of times. This sequence joins TRBV7-3 and TRBJ2-6; 9 positions agree with TRBD1. This CDR3 region has 18 residues. Trimming at V came to 3 bases and at J to 2 bases, leaving 8 bases not matched to a gene. Germline CDR1 SGHTA, CDR2 FQGTGA. In nucleotides, the CDR3 is TGTGCCAGCAGCTTTACCGGGACAGGGAGGGCTGGGGCCAACGTCCTGACTTTC. The encoded protein is CASSFTGTGRAGANVLTF.

The V and J genes are TRBV5-1 and TRBJ1-3; TRBD1 might be the D (5 bases). Germline assignment: CDR1 SGHRS and CDR2 YFSETQ. This CDR3 is built from 16 residues. V lost 0 bases to trimming and J lost 9 bases, with 19 bases between them. For the CDR3, the DNA is TGCGCCAGCAGCTTGGTTCAGGGAAGGTATGGTGGCACCATATATTTT. Its protein is CASSLVQGRYGGTIYF.

The gene calls are TRBV20-1 and TRBJ2-5, with 8 bases fitting TRBD1. Germline V gene lookup returns CDR1 DFQATT and CDR2 SNEGSKA (reference sequence). Germline trimming cut 5 bases from V and 3 bases from J; bases unmatched to any gene: 14. This CDR3 spans 16 amino acids. The CDR3 loop is CSADQSGRGHEETQYF. For the CDR3, the DNA is TGCAGTGCTGACCAGAGTGGCAGGGGGCACGAAGAGACCCAGTACTTC.

This clonotype was seen a handful of times. The chain is built from TRBV5-4 and TRBJ2-3; 12 bases map to TRBD2. V gave up 0 bases and J gave up 2 bases; unmatched junction bases: 7. The length of the CDR3 is 18 residues. Germline lookup yields CDR1 SGHNT and CDR2 YYREEE (reference sequence). The CDR3: CASSLGGLAGLPTDTQYF. CDR3 DNA sequence: TGTGCCAGCAGCTTGGGAGGACTAGCGGGGTTACCCACAGATACGCAGTATTTT.

This clonotype was counted at least ten times. The rearrangement joins TRBV12-3 or TRBV12-4 to TRBJ2-7, with D perhaps matching TRBD1 (6 bases). V shed 5 bases and J shed 5 bases, with 7 bases lying between them. The length of the CDR3 is 11 residues. The CDR3 reads CASSRGNEQYF. CDR3 bases: TGTGCCAGCAGTAGGGGGAACGAGCAGTACTTC.

This clonotype was seen a handful of times. The gene calls are TRBV28 and TRBJ2-7; TRBD1 agrees at 8 bases. The CDR3 runs to 14 residues. Germline V lookup: CDR1 MDHEN, CDR2 SYDVKM. The junction had 12 bases not matched to a gene; V was cut back by 10 bases and J by 4 bases. CDR3 DNA: TGTGCCACCTTCGACAGGGGAAAAGTTTACGAGCAGTACTTC. Translated, it gives CATFDRGKVYEQYF.

This clonotype came up a few times. The chain combines TRBV10-2 with TRBJ2-2, with TRBD2 identical over 10 bases. This CDR3 comprises 18 residues. With V trimmed by 7 bases and J by 0 bases, 11 bases remained unmatched. Germline V gene sequence: CDR1 WSHSY, CDR2 SAAADI. The CDR3 DNA reads as TGCGCCAGCAACTTATACACGGGACTAGCGACGAACACCGGGGAGCTGTTTTTT. It codes for CASNLYTGLATNTGELFF.

This clonotype has ten or more counts. In nucleotides, the CDR3 is TGTGCCACCAGTCAAGGTGGGACTAGTGAATCGCAGTTCTTC. This sequence encodes CATSQGGTSESQFF. This sequence joins TRBV24-1 and TRBJ2-1; TRBD2 aligns across 8 bases. The germline CDR1 and CDR2 sequences are KGHDR and SFDVKD. There are 14 residues in the CDR3. V trimming: 6 bases; J trimming: 12 bases; junction bases outside the gene matches: 12.

This chain links TRBV14 with TRBJ2-1; possibly TRBD2 for D (6 bases). The CDR3 has 14 amino acids. V lost 2 bases, J lost 5 bases, and 10 bases lay in between. Looked up from germline, CDR1 is SGHDN and CDR2 is FVKESK. CDR3 protein: CASSQFSGHNEQFF. CDR3 coding DNA: TGTGCCAGCAGCCAATTTAGCGGCCACAATGAGCAGTTCTTC.

This sequence joins TRBV20-1 and TRBJ1-5; D call uncertain. The CDR3 runs 13 residues. Germline V gives CDR1 DFQATT, CDR2 SNEGSKA (reference sequence). V gave up 3 bases and J gave up 9 bases, with 15 bases separating them. CDR3 DNA: TGCAGTGCTAGTTACGGGCCCGGGCGGCCCCAGCATTTT. Its protein is CSASYGPGRPQHF.

This clonotype was detected a few times. V and J are TRBV25-1 and TRBJ2-2, with D unclear. The CDR3 consists of 14 residues. Germline-derived CDR1 and CDR2 are MGHDK and SYGVNS. V lost 3 bases and J 6 bases, leaving 11 bases between the germline ends. The CDR3 protein is CASSDPREAGELFF. CDR3 coding DNA: TGTGCCAGCAGTGACCCCCGTGAAGCCGGGGAGCTGTTTTTT.